The entry that follows covers one T cell receptor (beta chain) sequence. The sample comes from a study of blood T cell repertoires in COVID-19. There are 14 residues in the CDR3. J gave up 8 bases and V 4 bases, and 3 bases lay outside the gene matches. Per germline, CDR1 SNHLY and CDR2 FYNNEI. TCRdb keeps only in-frame clones here, not all; method: immunoSEQ multiplex PCR. In the table there are roughly 200,000 clones, about 86% of which are singletons. Sequenced sample: PBMCs or T cells enriched from blood (not recorded which). The source is a woman in her thirties or forties in a cohort exposed to, infected with or recovered from COVID-19 (not recorded which). The gene calls are TRBV2 and TRBJ1-4; TRBD1 matches at 11 bases. The CDR3 region is CASSVGQGAEKLFF. In DNA, the CDR3 is TGTGCCAGCAGTGTCGGACAGGGGGCGGAAAAACTGTTTTTT.